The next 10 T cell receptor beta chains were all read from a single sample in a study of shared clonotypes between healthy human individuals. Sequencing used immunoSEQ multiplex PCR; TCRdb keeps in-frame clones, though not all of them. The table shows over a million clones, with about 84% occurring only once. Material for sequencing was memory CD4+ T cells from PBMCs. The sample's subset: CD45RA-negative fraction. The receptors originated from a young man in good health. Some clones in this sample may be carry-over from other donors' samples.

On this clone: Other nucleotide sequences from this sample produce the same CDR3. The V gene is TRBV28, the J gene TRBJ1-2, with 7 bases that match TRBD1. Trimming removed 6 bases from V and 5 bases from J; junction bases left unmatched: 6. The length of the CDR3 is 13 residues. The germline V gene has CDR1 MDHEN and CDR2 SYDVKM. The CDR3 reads CASRRGGAYGYTF. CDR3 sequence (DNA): TGTGCCAGCAGAAGAGGGGGCGCGTATGGCTACACCTTC.

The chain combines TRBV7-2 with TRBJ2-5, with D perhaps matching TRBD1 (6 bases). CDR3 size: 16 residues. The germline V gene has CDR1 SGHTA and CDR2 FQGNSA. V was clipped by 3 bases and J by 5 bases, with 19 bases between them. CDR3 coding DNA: TGTGCCAGCAGCTTGGGACCGGGCAGGGGTAGCGAGACCCAGTACTTC. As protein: CASSLGPGRGSETQYF.

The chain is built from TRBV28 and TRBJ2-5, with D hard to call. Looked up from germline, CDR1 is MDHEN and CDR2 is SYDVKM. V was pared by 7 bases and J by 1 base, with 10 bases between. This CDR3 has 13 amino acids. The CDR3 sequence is CASMGLFQETQYF. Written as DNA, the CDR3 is TGTGCCAGCATGGGATTATTCCAAGAGACCCAGTACTTC.

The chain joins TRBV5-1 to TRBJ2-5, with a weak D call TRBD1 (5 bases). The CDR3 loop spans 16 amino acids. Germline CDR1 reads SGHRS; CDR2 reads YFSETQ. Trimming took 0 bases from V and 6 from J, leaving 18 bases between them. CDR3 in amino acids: CASSLAWQGVSKTQYF. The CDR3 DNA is TGCGCCAGCAGCTTGGCATGGCAGGGCGTAAGTAAGACCCAGTACTTC.

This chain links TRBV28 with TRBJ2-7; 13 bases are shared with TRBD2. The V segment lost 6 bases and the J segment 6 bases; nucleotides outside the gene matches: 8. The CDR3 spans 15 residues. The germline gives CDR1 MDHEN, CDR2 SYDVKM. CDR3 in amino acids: CASSQATSGRIEQYF. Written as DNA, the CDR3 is TGTGCCAGCAGCCAGGCGACTAGCGGGAGGATCGAGCAGTACTTC.

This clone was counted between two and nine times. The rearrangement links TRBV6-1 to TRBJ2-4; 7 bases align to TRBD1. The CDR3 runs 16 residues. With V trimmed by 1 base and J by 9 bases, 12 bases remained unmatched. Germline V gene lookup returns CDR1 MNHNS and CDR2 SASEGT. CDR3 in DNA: TGTGCCAGCAGTGAAGGACAGGGTTTATCGTTGGGCATTCAGTACTTC. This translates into CASSEGQGLSLGIQYF.

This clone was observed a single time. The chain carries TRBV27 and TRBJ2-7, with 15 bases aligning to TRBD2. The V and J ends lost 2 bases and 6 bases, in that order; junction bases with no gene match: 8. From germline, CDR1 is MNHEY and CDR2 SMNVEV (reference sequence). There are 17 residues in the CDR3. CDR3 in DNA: TGTGCCAGCAGTTTACACCACGGACTAGCGGGAGGGGGCGAGCAGTACTTC. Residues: CASSLHHGLAGGGEQYF.

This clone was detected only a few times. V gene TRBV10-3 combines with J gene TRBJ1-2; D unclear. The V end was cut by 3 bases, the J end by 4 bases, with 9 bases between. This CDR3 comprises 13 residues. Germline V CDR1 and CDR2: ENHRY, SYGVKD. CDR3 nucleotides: TGTGCCATCAGTGACACACCGGGCTATGGCTACACCTTC. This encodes CAISDTPGYGYTF.

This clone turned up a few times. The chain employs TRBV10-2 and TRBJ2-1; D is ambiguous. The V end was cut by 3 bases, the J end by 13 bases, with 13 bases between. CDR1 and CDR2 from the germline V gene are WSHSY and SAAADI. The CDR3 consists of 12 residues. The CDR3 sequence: CASSDNRATQFF. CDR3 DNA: TGCGCCAGCAGTGACAACCGGGCTACCCAGTTCTTC.

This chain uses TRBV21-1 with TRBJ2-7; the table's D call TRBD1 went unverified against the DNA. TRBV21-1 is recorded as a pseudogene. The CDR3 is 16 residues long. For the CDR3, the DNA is TGTGCCAGCACCCTAAGGACAGATACGAGCTCCTACGAGCAGTACTTC. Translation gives CASTLRTDTSSYEQYF.